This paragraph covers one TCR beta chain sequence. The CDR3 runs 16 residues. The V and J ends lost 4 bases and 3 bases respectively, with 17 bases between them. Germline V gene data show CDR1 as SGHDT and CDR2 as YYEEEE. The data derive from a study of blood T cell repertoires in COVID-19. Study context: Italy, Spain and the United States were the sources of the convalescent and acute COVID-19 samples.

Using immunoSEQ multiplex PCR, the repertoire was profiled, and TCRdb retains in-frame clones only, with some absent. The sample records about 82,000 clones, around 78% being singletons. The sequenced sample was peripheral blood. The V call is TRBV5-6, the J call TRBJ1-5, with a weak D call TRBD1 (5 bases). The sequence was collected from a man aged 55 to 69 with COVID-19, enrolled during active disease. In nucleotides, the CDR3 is TGTGCCAGCAGCAGTACCCGACAGAATACCAATCAGCCCCAGCATTTT. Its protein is CASSSTRQNTNQPQHF.